Presented here are 29 T cell receptor beta chains from one specimen sequenced in a study of blood T cell repertoires in COVID-19. The data were produced by immunoSEQ multiplex PCR, yet TCRdb's version contains in-frame clones alone and is incomplete. The sample lists about 180,000 clones, less than 90% seen once, with 20% in the top ten. Input material: peripheral blood. The receptors here all came from a man between 65 and 85 years old with active or convalescent COVID-19.

This chain links TRBV14 with TRBJ1-5, with D hard to call. The CDR3 is 13 amino acids. Germline V gives CDR1 SGHDN, CDR2 FVKESK. Trimming stripped 3 bases from V and 6 bases from J, with 9 bases between. This chain's CDR3 is CASSQESGQPQHF. In DNA form, the CDR3 reads TGTGCCAGCAGCCAGGAGAGCGGTCAGCCCCAGCATTTT.

The chain joins TRBV4-3 to TRBJ2-3, with D unclear. This CDR3 is built from 15 residues. V shed 6 bases and J shed 2 bases, with 15 bases lying between them. CDR1 is LGHNA, CDR2 YSLEER, per germline. The DNA of the CDR3 is TGCGCCAGCAGTATGTCCTTGGCAGACACAGATACGCAGTATTTT. Translation: CASSMSLADTDTQYF.

The chain links TRBV7-2 to TRBJ1-6, with 9 nucleotides matching TRBD1. The CDR3 extends over 14 amino acids. Germline V lookup: CDR1 SGHTA, CDR2 FQGNSA. Trimming removed 6 bases from V and 9 bases from J; junction bases left unmatched: 6. CDR3 loop: CASSTGTGSSPLHF. As DNA, the CDR3 is TGTGCCAGCAGTACCGGGACAGGGAGTTCACCCCTCCACTTT.

This chain connects TRBV5-4 to TRBJ2-5; TRBD1 agrees at 7 bases. V shed 4 bases and J 5 bases; nucleotides not matched to a gene: 8. The CDR3 loop spans 14 amino acids. Germline V CDR1 and CDR2: SGHNT, YYREEE (reference sequence). The CDR3 protein is CASSARQGLETQYF. As DNA, the CDR3 is TGTGCCAGCAGCGCAAGACAGGGTCTGGAGACCCAGTACTTC.

This clone came up once. The rearrangement uses TRBV4-1 and TRBJ1-4; a possible D gene is TRBD1 (5 bases). Trimming took 4 bases from V and 7 from J, leaving 19 bases between them. There are 16 residues in the CDR3. Germline loops: CDR1 MGHRA, CDR2 YSYEKL. Here the CDR3 reads CASSPVSAGGGEKLFF. In DNA, the CDR3 is TGCGCCAGCAGCCCCGTATCGGCTGGGGGAGGTGAAAAACTGTTTTTT.

This chain connects TRBV27 to TRBJ1-3; 12 nucleotides line up with TRBD1. Germline CDR1 reads MNHEY; CDR2 reads SMNVEV (reference sequence). This CDR3 is built from 18 residues. J lost 5 bases, V lost 4 bases, and 12 bases had no gene match. CDR3 sequence reads: CASSWFPGQGAIRNTIYF. CDR3 nucleotides: TGTGCCAGCAGTTGGTTTCCGGGACAGGGGGCGATTAGAAACACCATATATTTT.

This chain connects TRBV3-1 (or the pseudogene TRBV3-2) to TRBJ2-2, with D possibly TRBD1 on 5 matching bases. V lost 1 base, J lost 6 bases, and 18 bases lay in between. Germline loops: CDR1 LGHDT, CDR2 YNNKEL (reference sequence). The CDR3 is 17 residues long. The CDR3 nucleotides are TGTGCCAGCAGCCAAGCGAGACCGACCATGGGGCCCGGGGAGCTGTTTTTT. Amino acid sequence: CASSQARPTMGPGELFF.

This chain joins TRBV4-3 and TRBJ2-1; possible D gene TRBD2, 6 bases. The CDR3 is made up of 14 amino acids. Germline-derived CDR1 and CDR2 are LGHNA and YSLEER. The V end lost 3 bases, the J end lost 5 bases, and 11 bases lay between the germline ends. DNA for the CDR3: TGCGCCAGCAGCCAGGGACTTCAGAACAATGAGCAGTTCTTC. This sequence encodes CASSQGLQNNEQFF.

The chain carries TRBV5-8 and TRBJ2-7; no firm D call. V gave up 0 bases and J gave up 9 bases, with 10 bases separating them. Germline V gene data show CDR1 as SGHTS and CDR2 as YDEGEE. CDR3 length: 12 residues. CDR3 nucleotides: TGTGCCAGCAGCTTGGTTAAGAGGCCGCAGTACTTC. It codes for CASSLVKRPQYF.

The chain joins TRBV6-5 to TRBJ1-1, with D perhaps TRBD1 (5 bases). The germline V gene encodes CDR1 MNHEY and CDR2 SVGAGI. CDR3 length equals 14 residues. Trimming pared 5 bases from V and 7 bases from J, leaving 17 bases between. CDR3 residues: CASSPDSPGREAFF. Written as DNA, the CDR3 is TGTGCCAGCAGTCCAGACAGTCCGGGCCGTGAAGCTTTCTTT.

The chain employs TRBV28 and TRBJ1-3; 8 nucleotides agree with TRBD1. The V segment lost 4 bases and the J segment 0 bases; nucleotides outside the gene matches: 11. From germline, CDR1 is MDHEN and CDR2 SYDVKM. The CDR3 covers 18 residues. The CDR3 sequence is CASSSPHPGGDSGNTIYF. CDR3 in DNA: TGTGCCAGCAGTTCCCCGCATCCAGGGGGCGACTCTGGAAACACCATATATTTT.

The V gene is TRBV2, the J gene TRBJ1-6; weak D call: TRBD1 (5 bases). CDR1 and CDR2 (germline): SNHLY, FYNNEI. V shed 7 bases and J shed 8 bases, with 15 bases lying between them. CDR3 length equals 14 residues. CDR3 sequence reads: CASTYRGQDSPLHF. As DNA, the CDR3 is TGTGCCAGCACTTACAGAGGACAAGATTCACCCCTCCACTTT.

The genes are TRBV28 and TRBJ1-1, with 8 bases aligning to TRBD1. The CDR3 runs to 11 residues. Germline V gene data show CDR1 as MDHEN and CDR2 as SYDVKM. The ends lost 2 bases at V and 10 bases at J; junction bases unmatched: 0. The CDR3 is CASSLGTGAFF. In DNA, the CDR3 is TGTGCCAGCAGTTTAGGGACAGGAGCTTTCTTT.

This chain uses TRBV19 with TRBJ1-2, with 7 bases identical to TRBD1. The trim removed 4 bases at V and 3 bases at J, leaving 8 bases unmatched. Germline lookup yields CDR1 LNHDA and CDR2 SQIVND (reference sequence). This CDR3 spans 15 amino acids. CDR3 region: CASSTRTGDDYGYTF. CDR3 nucleotide sequence: TGTGCCAGTAGTACCAGAACAGGGGATGACTATGGCTACACCTTC.

This sequence joins TRBV5-1 and TRBJ1-2; D is unresolved. Per the germline V gene, CDR1 is SGHRS and CDR2 is YFSETQ. This CDR3 is built from 14 residues. The V and J ends lost 4 bases and 4 bases respectively, with 14 bases between them. Here the CDR3 DNA reads TGCGCCAGCAGCCCAGATAGACGGGGCTATGGCTACACCTTC. This sequence encodes CASSPDRRGYGYTF.

The chain is built from TRBV28 and TRBJ1-1; D gene unclear. Germline V gene lookup returns CDR1 MDHEN and CDR2 SYDVKM. The CDR3 extends over 13 amino acids. V was clipped by 8 bases and J by 0 bases, with 10 bases between them. The DNA of the CDR3 is TGTGCCAGCCGGTGGGAGATGAACACTGAAGCTTTCTTT. Its translation: CASRWEMNTEAFF.

The V and J genes are TRBV6-5 and TRBJ1-5, with D hard to call. Germline CDR1 MNHEY, CDR2 SVGAGI. Trimming shortened V by 0 bases and J by 3 bases, and 9 bases separated the two germline ends. This CDR3 region has 15 residues. CDR3 nucleotides: TGTGCCAGCAGTTACTCGTTGTCTTTCAATCAGCCCCAGCATTTT. This sequence encodes CASSYSLSFNQPQHF.

The V gene is TRBV6-2 or TRBV6-3, the J gene TRBJ1-2; 8 positions agree with TRBD1. The germline V gene encodes CDR1 MNHEY and CDR2 SVGEGT. This CDR3 has 13 residues. The V and J ends lost 6 bases and 4 bases, in that order; junction bases with no gene match: 4. CDR3 coding DNA: TGTGCCAGCAGCAAGGACAGGGTCTATGGCTACACCTTC. Its translation is CASSKDRVYGYTF.

This clone is a singleton in its sample. V gene TRBV7-3 combines with J gene TRBJ1-2, with D tentatively TRBD1 (5 bases). This CDR3 is 17 amino acids long. Germline V lookup: CDR1 SGHTA, CDR2 FQGTGA. The V and J ends lost 2 bases and 6 bases respectively, with 22 bases between them. The chain's CDR3 is CASSLPGFGPGLNGYTF. The DNA of the CDR3 is TGTGCCAGCAGCTTACCCGGATTTGGGCCAGGGCTAAATGGCTACACCTTC. Full variable domain (missing parts from reference TRBV7-3 and TRBJ1-2): GAGVSQTPSNKVTEKGKYVELRCDPISGHTALYWYRQSLGQGPEFLIYFQGTGAADDSGLPNDRFFAVRPEGSVSTLKIQRTERGDSAVYLCASSLPGFGPGLNGYTFGSGTRLTVV.

The V call is TRBV12-3 or TRBV12-4, the J call TRBJ1-2; D is perhaps TRBD1 (5 bases). The CDR3 loop spans 13 amino acids. V shed 5 bases and J shed 3 bases, with 10 bases lying between them. CDR3 in DNA: TGTGCCAGCAGTAAGGGGCAGCACTATGGCTACACCTTC. This sequence encodes CASSKGQHYGYTF.

This clone was counted once. The CDR3 DNA follows: TGTGCCAGCAGCCAACAGGGGTGGGACGAGCAGTACTTC. The encoded protein is CASSQQGWDEQYF. The chain combines TRBV7-2 with TRBJ2-7; 7 positions agree with TRBD1. The CDR3 loop spans 13 amino acids. Unmatched junction bases numbered 6, after V lost 5 bases and J lost 5 bases. The germline gives CDR1 SGHTA, CDR2 FQGNSA.

The CDR3 region is CSASDRVVRIAKNIQYF. For the CDR3, the DNA is TGCAGTGCTAGTGACAGGGTAGTTCGCATCGCCAAAAACATTCAGTACTTC. The V gene is TRBV20-1, the J gene TRBJ2-4, with TRBD1 identical over 7 bases. The CDR3 has 17 amino acids. The V gene's germline CDR1 is DFQATT and CDR2 SNEGSKA (reference sequence). Unmatched junction bases numbered 12, after V lost 3 bases and J lost 1 base.

The chain is built from TRBV29-1 and TRBJ1-3; D is perhaps TRBD1 (5 bases). Germline V gene data show CDR1 as SQVTM and CDR2 as ANQGSEA. The CDR3 extends over 15 amino acids. V lost 1 base and J 0 bases, leaving 10 bases between the germline ends. As DNA, the CDR3 is TGCAGCGTTGAAGGGTCAGGGTACTCTGGAAACACCATATATTTT. Its translation: CSVEGSGYSGNTIYF.

This clone was observed a single time. The V and J genes are TRBV18 and TRBJ1-2, with D unclear. The germline V gene encodes CDR1 KGHSH and CDR2 LQKENI. This CDR3 is 14 amino acids long. Trimming removed 3 bases at V and 1 base at J, with 9 bases between. This CDR3 reads CASSPELGNYGYTF. The CDR3 nucleotides read TGTGCCAGCTCACCGGAGCTGGGTAACTATGGCTACACCTTC.

V is TRBV29-1 and J is TRBJ1-4, with D unresolved. V gave up 5 bases and J gave up 0 bases, with 10 bases separating them. The CDR3 sequence is 14 residues long. The germline V gene encodes CDR1 SQVTM and CDR2 ANQGSEA. The CDR3 loop is CSVRSVATNEKLFF. CDR3 sequence (DNA): TGCAGCGTTCGGTCGGTTGCAACTAATGAAAAACTGTTTTTT.

V is TRBV29-1 and J is TRBJ2-1; 7 bases match TRBD2. The CDR3 extends over 14 amino acids. The germline CDR1 and CDR2 sequences are SQVTM and ANQGSEA. V lost 5 bases, J lost 0 bases, and 4 bases stayed unmatched. DNA of the CDR3: TGCAGCGTTTTGCTAGCGGACTCCTACAATGAGCAGTTCTTC. This codes for CSVLLADSYNEQFF.

This clone was picked up a small number of times. The gene calls are TRBV7-2 and TRBJ2-7; no firm D call. Per the germline V gene, CDR1 is SGHTA and CDR2 is FQGNSA. This CDR3 spans 12 amino acids. The ends were cut back, 2 bases at V and 6 bases at J, with 8 bases in the middle. Here the CDR3 DNA reads TGTGCCAGCAGCTTACTTCCGGGCGAGCAGTACTTC. It specifies CASSLLPGEQYF. The whole variable domain, remainder taken from reference TRBV7-2 and TRBJ2-7, is GAGVSQSPSNKVTEKGKDVELRCDPISGHTALYWYRQSLGQGLEFLIYFQGNSAPDKSGLPSDRFSAERTGGSVSTLTIQRTQQEDSAVYLCASSLLPGEQYFGPGTRLTVT.

The rearrangement links TRBV3-1 (or the pseudogene TRBV3-2) to TRBJ1-2, with TRBD1 matching 7 bases. Trimming at V came to 0 bases and at J to 5 bases, leaving 9 bases not matched to a gene. The CDR3 has 16 residues. Germline V gene lookup returns CDR1 LGHDT and CDR2 YNNKEL (reference sequence). CDR3 coding DNA: TGTGCCAGCAGCCAAGATCTCGCCAGGGGGGCTTATGGCTACACCTTC. Its protein product is CASSQDLARGAYGYTF.

The chain uses TRBV11-3 and TRBJ2-2; 8 bases fit TRBD1. The J segment lost 6 bases and the V segment lost 6 bases, leaving 12 bases of the junction unmatched. The germline CDR1 and CDR2 sequences are SGHNT and YENEEA. The CDR3 runs 16 residues. The CDR3 DNA follows: TGTGCCAGCAGTCCATTCCCGACAGGGGTGCCCGGGGAGCTGTTTTTT. Its translation: CASSPFPTGVPGELFF. Drawing the rest from reference TRBV11-3 and TRBJ2-2, the complete variable domain is EAGVVQSPRYKIIEKKQPVAFWCNPISGHNTLYWYLQNLGQGPELLIRYENEEAVDDSQLPKDRFSAERLKGVDSTLKIQPAELGDSAVYLCASSPFPTGVPGELFFGEGSRLTVL.